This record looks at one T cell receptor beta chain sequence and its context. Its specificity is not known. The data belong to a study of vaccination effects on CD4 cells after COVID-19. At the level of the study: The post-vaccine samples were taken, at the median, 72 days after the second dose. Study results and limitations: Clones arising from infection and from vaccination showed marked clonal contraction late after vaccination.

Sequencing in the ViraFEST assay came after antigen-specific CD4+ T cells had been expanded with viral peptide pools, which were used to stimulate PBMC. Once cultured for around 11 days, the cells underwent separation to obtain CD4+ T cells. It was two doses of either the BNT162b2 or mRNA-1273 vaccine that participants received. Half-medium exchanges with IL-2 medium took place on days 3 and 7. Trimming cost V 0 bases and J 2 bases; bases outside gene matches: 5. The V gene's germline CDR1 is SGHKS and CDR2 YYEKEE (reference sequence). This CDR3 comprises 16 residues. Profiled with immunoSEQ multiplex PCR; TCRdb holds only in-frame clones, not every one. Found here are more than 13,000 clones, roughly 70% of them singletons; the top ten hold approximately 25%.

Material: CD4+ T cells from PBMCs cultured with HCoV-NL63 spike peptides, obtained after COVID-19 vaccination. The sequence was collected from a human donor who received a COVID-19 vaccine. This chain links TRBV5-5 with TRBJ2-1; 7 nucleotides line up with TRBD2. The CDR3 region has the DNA TGTGCCAGCAGCTTGGGCGGGAGTCTCCCCTACAATGAGCAGTTCTTC. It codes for CASSLGGSLPYNEQFF.